This TCR beta chain stems from a study of T-cell reconstitution after alpha-beta-depleted transplantation in children. V was pared by 6 bases and J by 3 bases, with 5 bases of the junction left unmatched. Germline V gene data show CDR1 as WSHSY and CDR2 as SAAADI. The CDR3 has 13 amino acids. In this sample, this clonotype turned up a few times. Unique molecular identifiers were used to barcode this TCRbeta library. MiXCR was run by TCRdb on the PCR reads, yielding one entry per CDR3 protein. This table has 100,000 to 130,000 distinct CDR3 sequences, around 6.4% appearing once. V gene TRBV10-2 combines with J gene TRBJ2-7; 7 bases line up with TRBD1. The TCR sequence derives from a male patient between 2 and 15 years old who had a stem cell transplant for acute lymphoblastic leukemia, so the T cells may come from the graft donor. The starting material was PBMCs, mostly from graft donor cells, obtained 360 days after TCRalphabeta/CD19-depleted stem cell transplant. CDR3 region: CASRGQPYYEQYF. The CDR3 DNA sequence: TGCGCCAGCAGGGGACAGCCATACTACGAGCAGTACTTC.